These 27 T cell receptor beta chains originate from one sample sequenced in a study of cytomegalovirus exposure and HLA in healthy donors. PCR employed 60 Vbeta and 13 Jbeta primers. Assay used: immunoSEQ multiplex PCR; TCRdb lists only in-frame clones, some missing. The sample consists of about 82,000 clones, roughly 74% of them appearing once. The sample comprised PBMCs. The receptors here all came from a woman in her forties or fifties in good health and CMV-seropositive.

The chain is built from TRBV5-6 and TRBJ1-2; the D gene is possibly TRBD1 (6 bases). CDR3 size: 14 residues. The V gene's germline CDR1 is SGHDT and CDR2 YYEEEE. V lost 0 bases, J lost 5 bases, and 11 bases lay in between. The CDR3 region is CASSLVDSGYGYTF. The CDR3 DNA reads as TGTGCCAGCAGCTTGGTGGACAGTGGATATGGCTACACCTTC.

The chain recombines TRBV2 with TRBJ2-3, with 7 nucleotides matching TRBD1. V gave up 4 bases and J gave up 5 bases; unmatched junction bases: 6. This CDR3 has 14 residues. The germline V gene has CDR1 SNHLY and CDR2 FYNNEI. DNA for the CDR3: TGTGCCAGCAGTGGACAGGGTAGGATAGATACGCAGTATTTT. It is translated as CASSGQGRIDTQYF.

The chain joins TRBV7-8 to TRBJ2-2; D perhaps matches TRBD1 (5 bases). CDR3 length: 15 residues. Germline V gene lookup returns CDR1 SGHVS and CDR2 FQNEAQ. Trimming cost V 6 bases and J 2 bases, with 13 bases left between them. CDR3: CASRPSRANTGELFF. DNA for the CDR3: TGTGCCAGCAGACCAAGCAGGGCAAACACCGGGGAGCTGTTTTTT.

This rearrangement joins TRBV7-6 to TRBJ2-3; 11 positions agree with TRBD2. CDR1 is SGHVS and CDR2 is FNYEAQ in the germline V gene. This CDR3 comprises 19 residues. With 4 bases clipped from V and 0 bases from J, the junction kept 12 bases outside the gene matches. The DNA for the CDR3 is TGTGCCAGCAGCTCTAGGCTACCCGGACTAGCGGGTAGCACAGATACGCAGTATTTT. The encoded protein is CASSSRLPGLAGSTDTQYF.

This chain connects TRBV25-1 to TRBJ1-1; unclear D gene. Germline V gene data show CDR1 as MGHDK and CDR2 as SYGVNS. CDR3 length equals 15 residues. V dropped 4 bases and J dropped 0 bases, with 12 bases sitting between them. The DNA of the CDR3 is TGTGCCAGCAGTGGCGGGCGGGCCCTGAACACTGAAGCTTTCTTT. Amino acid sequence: CASSGGRALNTEAFF.

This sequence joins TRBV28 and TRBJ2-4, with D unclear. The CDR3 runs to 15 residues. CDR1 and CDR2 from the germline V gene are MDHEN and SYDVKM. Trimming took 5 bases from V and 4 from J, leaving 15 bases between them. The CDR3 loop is CASSPAAYIKNIQYF. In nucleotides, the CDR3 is TGTGCCAGCAGTCCCGCGGCGTACATTAAAAACATTCAGTACTTC.

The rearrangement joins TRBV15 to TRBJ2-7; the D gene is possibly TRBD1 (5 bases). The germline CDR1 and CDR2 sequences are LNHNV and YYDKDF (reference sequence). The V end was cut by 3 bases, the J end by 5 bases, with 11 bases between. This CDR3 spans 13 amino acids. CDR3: CATSSGPGNEQYF. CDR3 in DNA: TGTGCCACCAGCAGTGGTCCAGGGAACGAGCAGTACTTC.

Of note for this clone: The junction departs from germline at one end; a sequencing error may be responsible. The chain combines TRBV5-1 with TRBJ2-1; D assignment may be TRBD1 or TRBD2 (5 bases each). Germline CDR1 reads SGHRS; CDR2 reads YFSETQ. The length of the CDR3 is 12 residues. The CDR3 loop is CASSLGEYEQFF. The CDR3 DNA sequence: TGCGCCAGCAGTTTGGGGGAGTACGAGCAGTTCTTC.

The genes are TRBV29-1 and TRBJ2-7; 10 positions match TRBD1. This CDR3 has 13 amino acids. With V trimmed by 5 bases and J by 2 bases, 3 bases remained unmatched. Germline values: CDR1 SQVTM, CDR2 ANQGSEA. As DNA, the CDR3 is TGCAGCGTTTGGGGACAGGGGCCCTACGAGCAGTACTTC. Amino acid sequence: CSVWGQGPYEQYF.

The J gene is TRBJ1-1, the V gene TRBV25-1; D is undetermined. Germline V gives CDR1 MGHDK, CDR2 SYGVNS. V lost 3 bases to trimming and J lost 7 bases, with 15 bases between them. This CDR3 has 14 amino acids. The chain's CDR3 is CASSDTLPGNEAFF. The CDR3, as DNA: TGTGCCAGCAGTGACACCCTTCCCGGGAATGAAGCTTTCTTT.

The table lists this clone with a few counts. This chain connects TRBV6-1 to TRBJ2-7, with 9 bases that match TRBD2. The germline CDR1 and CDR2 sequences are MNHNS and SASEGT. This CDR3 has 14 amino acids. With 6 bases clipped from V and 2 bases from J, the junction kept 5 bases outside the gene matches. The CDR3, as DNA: TGTGCCAGCAGAGGACAGCGGGGGGCCTACGAGCAGTACTTC. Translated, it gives CASRGQRGAYEQYF.

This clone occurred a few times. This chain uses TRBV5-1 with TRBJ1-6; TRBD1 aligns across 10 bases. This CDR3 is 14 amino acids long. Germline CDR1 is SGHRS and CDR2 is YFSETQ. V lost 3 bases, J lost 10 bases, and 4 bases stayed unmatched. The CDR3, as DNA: TGCGCCAGCAGCTCGACAGGGGGCAGGTCACCCCTCCACTTT. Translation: CASSSTGGRSPLHF.

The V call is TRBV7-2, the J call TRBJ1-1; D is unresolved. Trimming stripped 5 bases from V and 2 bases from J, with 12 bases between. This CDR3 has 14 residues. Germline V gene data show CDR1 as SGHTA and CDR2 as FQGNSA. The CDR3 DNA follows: TGTGCCAGCAGCCGCGACATCCTAAACACTGAAGCTTTCTTT. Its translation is CASSRDILNTEAFF.

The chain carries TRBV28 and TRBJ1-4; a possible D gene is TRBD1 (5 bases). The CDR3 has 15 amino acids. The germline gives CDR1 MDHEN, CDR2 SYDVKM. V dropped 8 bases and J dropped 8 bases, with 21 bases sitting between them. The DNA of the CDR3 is TGTGCCAGCTGCGGATTCGGGGGGAGTTACGAAAAACTGTTTTTT. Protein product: CASCGFGGSYEKLFF.

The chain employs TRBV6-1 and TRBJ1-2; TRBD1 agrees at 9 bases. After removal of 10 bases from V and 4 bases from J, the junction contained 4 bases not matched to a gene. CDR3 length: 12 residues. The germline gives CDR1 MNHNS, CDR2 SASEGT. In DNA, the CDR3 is TGTGCCACTACAGGGGGCAGCTATGGCTACACCTTC. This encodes CATTGGSYGYTF.

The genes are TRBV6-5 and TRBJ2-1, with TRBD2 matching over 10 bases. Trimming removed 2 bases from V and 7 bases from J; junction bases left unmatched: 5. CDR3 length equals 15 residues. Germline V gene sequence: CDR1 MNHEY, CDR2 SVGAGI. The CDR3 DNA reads TGTGCCAGCAGTTACCAGCGGGGGGGAGGGAATGAGCAGTTCTTC. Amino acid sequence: CASSYQRGGGNEQFF.

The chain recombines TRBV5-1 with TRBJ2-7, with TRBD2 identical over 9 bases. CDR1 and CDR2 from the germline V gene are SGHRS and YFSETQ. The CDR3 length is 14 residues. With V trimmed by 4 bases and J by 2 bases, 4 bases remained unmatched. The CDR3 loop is CASSRTSVAYEQYF. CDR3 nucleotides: TGCGCCAGCAGCAGGACTAGCGTTGCCTACGAGCAGTACTTC.

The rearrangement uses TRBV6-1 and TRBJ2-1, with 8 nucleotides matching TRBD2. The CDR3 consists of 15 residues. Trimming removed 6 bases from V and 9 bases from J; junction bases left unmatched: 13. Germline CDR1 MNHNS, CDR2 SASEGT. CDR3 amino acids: CASRRGGLGPSEQFF. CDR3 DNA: TGTGCCAGCAGAAGGGGGGGACTAGGACCAAGTGAGCAGTTCTTC.

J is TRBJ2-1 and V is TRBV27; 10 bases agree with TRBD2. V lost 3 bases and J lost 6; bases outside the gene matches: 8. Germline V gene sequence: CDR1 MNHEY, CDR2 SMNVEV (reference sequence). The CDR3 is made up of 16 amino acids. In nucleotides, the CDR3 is TGTGCCAGCAGTTTTCCCAGGACTAGCGGACCCAATGAGCAGTTCTTC. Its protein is CASSFPRTSGPNEQFF.

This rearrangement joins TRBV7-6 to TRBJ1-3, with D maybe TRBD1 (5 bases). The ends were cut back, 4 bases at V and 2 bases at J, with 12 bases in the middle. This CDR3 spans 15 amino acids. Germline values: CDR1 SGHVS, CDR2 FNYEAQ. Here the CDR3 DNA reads TGTGCCAGCAGCTCGGGGGTGGGGGCTGGAAACACCATATATTTT. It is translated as CASSSGVGAGNTIYF.

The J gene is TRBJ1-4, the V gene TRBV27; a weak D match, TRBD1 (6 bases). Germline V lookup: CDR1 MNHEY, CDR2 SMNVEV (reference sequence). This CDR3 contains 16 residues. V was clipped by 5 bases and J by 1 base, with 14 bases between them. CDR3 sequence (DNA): TGTGCCAGCAGTCCGAAGGTGACAGGAACTAATGAAAAACTGTTTTTT. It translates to CASSPKVTGTNEKLFF.

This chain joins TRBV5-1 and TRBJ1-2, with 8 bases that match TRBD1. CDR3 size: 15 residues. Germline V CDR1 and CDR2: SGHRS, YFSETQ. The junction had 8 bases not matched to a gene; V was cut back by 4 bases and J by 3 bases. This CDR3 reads CASSPQGAHYYGYTF. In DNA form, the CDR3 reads TGCGCCAGCAGCCCCCAGGGGGCGCATTACTATGGCTACACCTTC.

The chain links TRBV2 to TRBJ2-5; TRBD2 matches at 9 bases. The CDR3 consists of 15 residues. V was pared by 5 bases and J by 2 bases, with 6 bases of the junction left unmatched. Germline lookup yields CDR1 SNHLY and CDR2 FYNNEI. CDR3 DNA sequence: TGTGCCAGCAGTTCTGGGACTAGCACGCAAGAGACCCAGTACTTC. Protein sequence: CASSSGTSTQETQYF.

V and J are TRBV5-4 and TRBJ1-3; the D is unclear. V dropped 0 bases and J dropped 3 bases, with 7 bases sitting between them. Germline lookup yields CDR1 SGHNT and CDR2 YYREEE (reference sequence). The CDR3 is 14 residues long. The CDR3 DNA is TGTGCCAGCAGCTTGGCCCAGGTTGGAAACACCATATATTTT. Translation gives CASSLAQVGNTIYF.

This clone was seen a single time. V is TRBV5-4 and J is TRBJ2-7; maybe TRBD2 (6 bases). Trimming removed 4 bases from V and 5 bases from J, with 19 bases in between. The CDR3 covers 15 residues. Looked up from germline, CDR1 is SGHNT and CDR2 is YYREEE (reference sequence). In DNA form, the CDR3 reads TGTGCCAGCAGCAAAAGGTTGGCGGGGATCCACGAGCAGTACTTC. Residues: CASSKRLAGIHEQYF.

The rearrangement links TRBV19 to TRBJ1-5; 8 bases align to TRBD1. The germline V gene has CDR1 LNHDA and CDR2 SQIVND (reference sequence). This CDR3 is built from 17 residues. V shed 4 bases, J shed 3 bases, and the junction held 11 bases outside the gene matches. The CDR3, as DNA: TGTGCCAGTAGTACTCGACAGGGGCGTGGTAACAATCAGCCCCAGCATTTT. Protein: CASSTRQGRGNNQPQHF.

The CDR3 DNA follows: TGTGCCAGCAGTCTGGACAGGGGCCCCTACGAGCAGTACTTC. Its translation: CASSLDRGPYEQYF. This sequence joins TRBV6-1 and TRBJ2-7, with 9 positions matching TRBD1. The CDR3 is made up of 14 amino acids. The germline V gene encodes CDR1 MNHNS and CDR2 SASEGT. Trimming at V came to 5 bases and at J to 2 bases, leaving 4 bases not matched to a gene.